These 13 T cell receptor beta chains were sequenced from one sample in a study of technical replicates of blood from a few donors. Sequenced by immunoSEQ multiplex PCR; TCRdb stores in-frame clones only, minus some. The sample includes about 100,000 clones, about 95% of them seen just once. Material for sequencing was T cells isolated from PBMCs. These receptors were collected from a human donor in good health.

The rearrangement joins TRBV6-5 to TRBJ2-2; D is unclear. CDR3 length: 12 amino acids. Trimming pared 2 bases from V and 5 bases from J, leaving 3 bases between. Germline CDR1 reads MNHEY; CDR2 reads SVGAGI. The CDR3 protein is CASSYLTGELFF. CDR3 sequence (DNA): TGTGCCAGCAGTTACCTGACCGGGGAGCTGTTTTTT.

The chain joins TRBV27 to TRBJ1-2; TRBD1 aligns across 8 bases. V lost 3 bases, J lost 7 bases, and 7 bases stayed unmatched. Germline CDR1 MNHEY, CDR2 SMNVEV (reference sequence). The CDR3 length is 14 residues. The CDR3 reads CASSFRTGIGGYTF. The CDR3, as DNA: TGTGCCAGCAGTTTCAGGACAGGGATCGGTGGCTACACCTTC.

This rearrangement joins TRBV9 to TRBJ1-1; possible D gene TRBD1, 6 bases. The CDR3 extends over 17 amino acids. The V and J ends lost 4 bases and 2 bases respectively, with 21 bases between them. The V gene's germline CDR1 is SGDLS and CDR2 YYNGEE. The CDR3 bases are TGTGCCAGCAGCCGTAGTAATTCGGGACACGCTAACACTGAAGCTTTCTTT. Translated: CASSRSNSGHANTEAFF.

Here the CDR3 DNA reads TGCGCCAGCAGTGAGATATCCCACGGTGAGCAGTTCTTC. It codes for CASSEISHGEQFF. This chain joins TRBV10-1 and TRBJ2-1, with no clear D. The CDR3 sequence is 13 residues long. Germline V lookup: CDR1 WNHNN, CDR2 SYGVQD (reference sequence). Deletions cut 2 bases from V and 9 bases from J, with 11 bases between.

The V call is TRBV10-2, the J call TRBJ2-7; a weak D match, TRBD1 (5 bases). V lost 3 bases, J lost 4 bases, and 13 bases lay in between. The CDR3 extends over 14 amino acids. Looked up from germline, CDR1 is WSHSY and CDR2 is SAAADI. The CDR3 DNA reads as TGCGCCAGCAGTGATGGAAGGGGCCTATACGAGCAGTACTTC. Amino acid sequence: CASSDGRGLYEQYF.

The chain is built from TRBV5-1 and TRBJ2-1; 8 nucleotides align to TRBD2. V shed 2 bases, J shed 6 bases, and the junction held 13 bases outside the gene matches. The CDR3 consists of 17 residues. The V gene's germline CDR1 is SGHRS and CDR2 YFSETQ. CDR3 in DNA: TGCGCCAGCAGCTTTTCGTGGGGCGGGAGGAGTGGCAATGAGCAGTTCTTC. Translation gives CASSFSWGGRSGNEQFF.

V and J are TRBV11-1 and TRBJ2-7; D is perhaps TRBD1 (6 bases). With 6 bases removed from V and 0 bases from J, the gap between germline ends came to 15 bases. The CDR3 is 15 amino acids. Germline CDR1 and CDR2: SGHAT and FQDESV (reference sequence). CDR3 region: CASSSGQLSSYEQYF. Written as DNA, the CDR3 is TGTGCCAGCAGTTCCGGACAGCTCTCCTCCTACGAGCAGTACTTC.

The V and J genes are TRBV9 and TRBJ2-2; TRBD2 aligns across 9 bases. This CDR3 is built from 16 residues. The germline gives CDR1 SGDLS, CDR2 YYNGEE. J gave up 3 bases and V 4 bases, and 7 bases lay outside the gene matches. CDR3 in DNA: TGTGCCAGCAGCCCTATAGCGGGAGAGGACACCGGGGAGCTGTTTTTT. It codes for CASSPIAGEDTGELFF.

This sequence joins TRBV6-1 and TRBJ1-1; D possibly corresponds to TRBD1 (5 bases). V was shortened by 4 bases and J by 6 bases, with 21 bases between the two germline ends. Per the germline V gene, CDR1 is MNHNS and CDR2 is SASEGT. The CDR3 is made up of 16 amino acids. The CDR3: CASSAFRRGGLAEAFF. In DNA form, the CDR3 reads TGTGCCAGCAGTGCATTCCGGCGGGGGGGACTCGCTGAAGCTTTCTTT.

A single count supports this clone. This chain uses TRBV7-9 with TRBJ2-1, with D perhaps matching TRBD2 (5 bases). The length of the CDR3 is 14 residues. Germline V gives CDR1 SEHNR, CDR2 FQNEAQ (reference sequence). V was clipped by 5 bases and J by 4 bases, with 12 bases between them. As DNA, the CDR3 is TGTGCCAGCAGCGCCGAGCGGAGGTACAATGAGCAGTTCTTC. Its translation: CASSAERRYNEQFF.

This chain connects TRBV10-3 to TRBJ2-7, with D unclear. CDR1 and CDR2 from the germline V gene are ENHRY and SYGVKD. The CDR3 runs 13 residues. V was cut by 0 bases and J by 6 bases, with 9 bases left in between. The CDR3 spells CAISESSVREQYF. The DNA for the CDR3 is TGTGCCATCAGTGAGTCGTCGGTTCGCGAGCAGTACTTC.

The rearrangement joins TRBV6-1 to TRBJ1-2; D unclear. CDR3 length: 13 residues. Deletions cut 0 bases from V and 4 bases from J, with 6 bases between. Germline assignment: CDR1 MNHNS and CDR2 SASEGT. CDR3 sequence: CASSEAAVYGYTF. DNA of the CDR3: TGTGCCAGCAGTGAAGCTGCGGTCTATGGCTACACCTTC.

J is TRBJ2-7 and V is TRBV5-4, with a tentative D call TRBD1 (5 bases). Germline V gene data show CDR1 as SGHNT and CDR2 as YYREEE (reference sequence). V dropped 4 bases and J dropped 1 base, with 12 bases sitting between them. This CDR3 has 14 amino acids. CDR3 in amino acids: CASSATQGSYEQYF. CDR3 bases: TGTGCCAGCAGCGCCACCCAGGGATCCTACGAGCAGTACTTC.